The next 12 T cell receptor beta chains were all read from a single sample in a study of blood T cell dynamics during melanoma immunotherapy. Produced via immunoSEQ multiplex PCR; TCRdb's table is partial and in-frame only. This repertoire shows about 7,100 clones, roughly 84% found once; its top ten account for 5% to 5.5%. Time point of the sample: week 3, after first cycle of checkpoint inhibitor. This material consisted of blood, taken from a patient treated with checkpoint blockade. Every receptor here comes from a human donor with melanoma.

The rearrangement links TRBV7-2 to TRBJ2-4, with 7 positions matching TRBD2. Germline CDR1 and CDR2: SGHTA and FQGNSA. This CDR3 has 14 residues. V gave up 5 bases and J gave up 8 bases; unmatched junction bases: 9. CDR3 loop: CASSLQGGLDIQYF. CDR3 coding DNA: TGTGCCAGCAGCCTCCAGGGAGGGTTGGACATTCAGTACTTC.

The CDR3 coding sequence is TGTGCCAGCAGCTTCCCCCAGGGGGATGCTGGAAACACCATATATTTT. Its protein is CASSFPQGDAGNTIYF. V gene TRBV7-8 combines with J gene TRBJ1-3, with 7 bases aligning to TRBD1. Germline V gene lookup returns CDR1 SGHVS and CDR2 FQNEAQ. The J segment lost 2 bases and the V segment lost 3 bases, leaving 7 bases of the junction unmatched. The CDR3 sequence is 16 residues long.

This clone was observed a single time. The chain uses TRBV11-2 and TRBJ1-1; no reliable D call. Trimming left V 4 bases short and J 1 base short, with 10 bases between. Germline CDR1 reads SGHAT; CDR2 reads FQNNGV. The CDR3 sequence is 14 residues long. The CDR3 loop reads CASSSTRGNTEAFF. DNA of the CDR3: TGTGCCAGCAGCTCCACCCGGGGGAACACTGAAGCTTTCTTT.

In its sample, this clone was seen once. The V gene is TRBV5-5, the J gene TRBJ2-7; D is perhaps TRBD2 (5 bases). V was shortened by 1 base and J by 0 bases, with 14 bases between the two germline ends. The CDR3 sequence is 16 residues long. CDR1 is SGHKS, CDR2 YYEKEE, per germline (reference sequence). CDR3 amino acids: CASSLLVLGDSYEQYF. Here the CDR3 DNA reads TGTGCCAGCAGCTTGCTGGTACTGGGAGACTCCTACGAGCAGTACTTC.

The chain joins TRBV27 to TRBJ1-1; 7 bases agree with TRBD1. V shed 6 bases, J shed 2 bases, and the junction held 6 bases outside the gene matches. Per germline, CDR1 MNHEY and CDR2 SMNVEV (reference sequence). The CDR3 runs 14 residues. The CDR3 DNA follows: TGTGCCAGCAGATCCGGGACAGACAACACTGAAGCTTTCTTT. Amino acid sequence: CASRSGTDNTEAFF.

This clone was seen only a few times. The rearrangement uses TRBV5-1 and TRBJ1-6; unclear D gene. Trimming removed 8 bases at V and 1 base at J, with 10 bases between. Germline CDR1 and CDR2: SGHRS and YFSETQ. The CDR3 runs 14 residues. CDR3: CASSPGSYNSPLHF. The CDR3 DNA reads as TGCGCCAGTTCTCCCGGGTCCTATAATTCACCCCTCCACTTT.

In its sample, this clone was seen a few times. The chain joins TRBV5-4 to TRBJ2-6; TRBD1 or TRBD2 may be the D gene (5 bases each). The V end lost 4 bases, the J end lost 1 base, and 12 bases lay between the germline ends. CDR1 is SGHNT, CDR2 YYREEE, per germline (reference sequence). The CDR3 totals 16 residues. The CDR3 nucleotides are TGTGCCAGCAGCAGGGACGCCGGTTCTGGGGCCAACGTCCTGACTTTC. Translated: CASSRDAGSGANVLTF.

The CDR3 DNA follows: TGTGCCAGCAGTGACTCCATAAGAGTCACTGAAGCTTTCTTT. It encodes CASSDSIRVTEAFF. V is TRBV2 and J is TRBJ1-1, with D hard to call. Deletions cut 3 bases from V and 4 bases from J, with 12 bases between. The germline V gene has CDR1 SNHLY and CDR2 FYNNEI. There are 14 residues in the CDR3.

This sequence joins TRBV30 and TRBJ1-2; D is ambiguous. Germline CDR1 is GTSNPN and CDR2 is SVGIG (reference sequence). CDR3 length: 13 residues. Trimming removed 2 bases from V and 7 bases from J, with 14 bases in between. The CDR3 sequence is CAWSTGRGVGYTF. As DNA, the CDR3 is TGTGCCTGGAGTACCGGGCGTGGGGTTGGCTACACCTTC.

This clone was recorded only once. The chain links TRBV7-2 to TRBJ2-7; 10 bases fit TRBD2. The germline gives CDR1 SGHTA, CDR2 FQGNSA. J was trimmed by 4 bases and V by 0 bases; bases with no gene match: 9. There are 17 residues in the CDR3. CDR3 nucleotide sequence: TGTGCCAGCAGCTTAGCGGGAACTAGCGGGACCCCGTACGAGCAGTACGTC. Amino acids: CASSLAGTSGTPYEQYV.

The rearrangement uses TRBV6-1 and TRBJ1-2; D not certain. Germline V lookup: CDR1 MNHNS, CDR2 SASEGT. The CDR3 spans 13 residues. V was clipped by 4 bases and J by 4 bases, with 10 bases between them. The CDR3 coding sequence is TGTGCCAGCAGTGGAGACGGATCCTATGGCTACACCTTC. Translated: CASSGDGSYGYTF.

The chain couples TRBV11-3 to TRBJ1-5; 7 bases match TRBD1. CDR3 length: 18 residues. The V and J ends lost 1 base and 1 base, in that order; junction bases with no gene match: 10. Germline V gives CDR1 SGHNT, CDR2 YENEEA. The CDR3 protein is CASSLGSDRVRSNQPQHF. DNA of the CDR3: TGTGCCAGCAGCTTAGGCTCCGACAGGGTTCGGAGCAATCAGCCCCAGCATTTT.